This T cell receptor beta chain was found in a study of radiation and T cells in renal cell carcinoma. Study details: Nephrectomy followed 15 Gy stereotactic body radiation by 4 weeks. The study, taken as a whole, reports: Baseline intratumoral clonotype presence is unknown without pretreatment biopsies.

This clone was observed a few times. Its antigen is not known. The CDR3 is 11 amino acids. V lost 4 bases, J lost 10 bases, and 4 bases stayed unmatched. In germline, CDR1 is SGHTS, CDR2 YDEGEE. Time point meaning: baseline pretreatment blood. Stated treatment: 15 Gy SBRT to primary tumor, nephrectomy 4 weeks later. The patient's renal cell carcinoma had clear cell pathology. Sequencing used immunoSEQ multiplex PCR; TCRdb keeps in-frame clones, though not all of them. Here the sample spans more than 95,000 clones, roughly 80% being singletons. The sequenced sample was blood, obtained from a patient whose treatment included radiotherapy and nephrectomy. The V call is TRBV5-8, the J call TRBJ1-2; TRBD1 matches at 7 bases. The origin of this receptor is a woman aged 60-75 years with renal cell carcinoma. CDR3 sequence reads: CASSLGQFYTF. DNA of the CDR3: TGTGCCAGCAGCCTGGGACAGTTCTACACCTTC.